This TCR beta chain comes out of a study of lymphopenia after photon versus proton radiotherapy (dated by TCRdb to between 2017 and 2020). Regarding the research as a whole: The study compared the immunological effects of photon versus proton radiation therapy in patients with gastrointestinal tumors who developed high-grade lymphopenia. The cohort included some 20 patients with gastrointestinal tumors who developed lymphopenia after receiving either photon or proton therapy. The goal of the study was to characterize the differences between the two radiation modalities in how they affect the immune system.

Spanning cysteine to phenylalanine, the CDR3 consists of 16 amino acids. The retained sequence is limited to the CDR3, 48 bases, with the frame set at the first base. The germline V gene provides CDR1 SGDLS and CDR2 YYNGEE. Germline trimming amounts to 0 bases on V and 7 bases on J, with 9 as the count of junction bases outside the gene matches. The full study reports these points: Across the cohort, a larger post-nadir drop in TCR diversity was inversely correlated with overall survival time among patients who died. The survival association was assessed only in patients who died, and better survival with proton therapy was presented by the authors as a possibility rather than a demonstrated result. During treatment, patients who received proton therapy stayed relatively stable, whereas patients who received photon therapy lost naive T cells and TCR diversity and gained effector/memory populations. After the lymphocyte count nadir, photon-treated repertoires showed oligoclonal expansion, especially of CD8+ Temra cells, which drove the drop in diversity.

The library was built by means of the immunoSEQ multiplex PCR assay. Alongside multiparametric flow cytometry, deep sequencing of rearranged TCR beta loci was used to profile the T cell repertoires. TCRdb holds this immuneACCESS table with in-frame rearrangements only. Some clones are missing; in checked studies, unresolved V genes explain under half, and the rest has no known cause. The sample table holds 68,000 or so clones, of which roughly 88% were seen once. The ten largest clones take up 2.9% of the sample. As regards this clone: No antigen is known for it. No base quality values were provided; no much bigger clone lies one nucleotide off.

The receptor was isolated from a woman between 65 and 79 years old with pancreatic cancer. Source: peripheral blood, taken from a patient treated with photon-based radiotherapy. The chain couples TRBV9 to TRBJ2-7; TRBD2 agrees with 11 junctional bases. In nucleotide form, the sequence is TGTGCCAGCAGCGTAGCTTCACTAGCGGGAGTAATAGAGCAGTACTTC. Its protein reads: CASSVASLAGVIEQYF.